These 24 T cell receptor beta chains came from one sample sequenced in a study of coeliac disease. Produced via immunoSEQ multiplex PCR; TCRdb's table is partial and in-frame only. The data show just over 7,000 clones, around 60% seen once. The sequencing sample was made of lamina propria lymphocytes from the gut. All receptors derive from a woman aged 55-70 years with active celiac disease.

This clone was counted a single time. The chain couples TRBV6-1 to TRBJ1-6; D remains ambiguous. Germline V gene sequence: CDR1 MNHNS, CDR2 SASEGT. Trimming removed 2 bases from V and 7 bases from J, with 12 bases in between. This CDR3 region has 15 residues. In nucleotides, the CDR3 is TGTGCCAGCAGTGAAAGGCTGGGGAGAAATTCACCCCTCCACTTT. Encoded protein: CASSERLGRNSPLHF.

The table lists this clone with a few counts. The chain recombines TRBV7-9 with TRBJ1-3, with no clear D. Germline loops: CDR1 SEHNR, CDR2 FQNEAQ (reference sequence). V dropped 4 bases and J dropped 4 bases, with 8 bases sitting between them. This CDR3 contains 13 residues. DNA for the CDR3: TGTGCCAGCAGCTCCTATCACGGAAACACCATATATTTT. Its protein product is CASSSYHGNTIYF.

This clone was seen more than once but under ten times. This sequence joins TRBV7-2 and TRBJ2-3; TRBD1 aligns across 8 bases. Germline V CDR1 and CDR2: SGHTA, FQGNSA. Trimming at V came to 8 bases and at J to 4 bases, leaving 11 bases not matched to a gene. CDR3 length: 15 amino acids. This CDR3 is CASGWTGRKADTQYF. For the CDR3, the DNA is TGTGCCAGCGGTTGGACAGGGAGGAAAGCAGATACGCAGTATTTT.

The gene calls are TRBV7-2 and TRBJ2-6, with TRBD1 identical over 9 bases. Germline V lookup: CDR1 SGHTA, CDR2 FQGNSA. V was clipped by 4 bases and J by 0 bases; unmatched bases: 4. The CDR3 length is 17 residues. CDR3 loop: CASSWDRADSGANVLTF. CDR3 coding DNA: TGTGCCAGCAGCTGGGACAGGGCCGACTCTGGGGCCAACGTCCTGACTTTC.

The J gene is TRBJ2-5, the V gene TRBV25-1; no clear D gene. V lost 2 bases, J lost 5 bases, and 15 bases lay in between. The CDR3 totals 15 residues. Germline V gene sequence: CDR1 MGHDK, CDR2 SYGVNS. The CDR3, as DNA: TGTGCCAGCAGTGAAGCCGGTGCCCGCCTTGAGACCCAGTACTTC. Residues: CASSEAGARLETQYF. Full variable domain (remainder filled in from reference TRBV25-1 and TRBJ2-5): EADIYQTPRYLVIGTGKKITLECSQTMGHDKMYWYQQDPGMELHLIHYSYGVNSTEKGDLSSESTVSRIRTEHFPLTLESARPSHTSQYLCASSEAGARLETQYFGPGTRLLVL.

V gene TRBV7-3 combines with J gene TRBJ1-1; no definite D call. V was cut by 0 bases and J by 1 base, with 3 bases left in between. Germline loops: CDR1 SGHTA, CDR2 FQGTGA. The CDR3 length is 13 residues. The CDR3 DNA reads TGTGCCAGCAGCTTAACCGGGAACACTGAAGCTTTCTTT. Translation gives CASSLTGNTEAFF.

CDR3 DNA: TGTGCCAGCGCCGGGGGCACTGAAGCTTTCTTT. Its translation: CASAGGTEAFF. V gene TRBV6-6 combines with J gene TRBJ1-1; maybe TRBD1 (5 bases). Germline V lookup: CDR1 MNHNY, CDR2 SVGAGI (reference sequence). The CDR3 is 11 amino acids. The V and J ends lost 8 bases and 4 bases respectively, with 8 bases between them.

This clone has only one observation. This sequence joins TRBV30 and TRBJ1-1; D not certain. V lost 0 bases, J lost 4 bases, and 15 bases lay in between. In germline, CDR1 is GTSNPN, CDR2 SVGIG (reference sequence). CDR3 length: 15 residues. The CDR3 nucleotides are TGTGCCTGGAGTGTACGAGGCGCGGCCATCACTGAAGCTTTCTTT. It codes for CAWSVRGAAITEAFF. The entire variable domain, with the rest obtained from reference TRBV30 and TRBJ1-1, is as follows: SQTIHQWPATLVQPVGSPLSLECTVEGTSNPNLYWYRQAAGRGLQLLFYSVGIGQISSEVPQNLSASRPQDRQFILSSKKLLLSDSGFYLCAWSVRGAAITEAFFGQGTRLTVV.

This chain links TRBV28 with TRBJ1-2; the D gene is possibly TRBD1 (6 bases). Germline assignment: CDR1 MDHEN and CDR2 SYDVKM. The CDR3 is made up of 13 amino acids. V was clipped by 5 bases and J by 4 bases, with 11 bases between them. The CDR3 DNA follows: TGTGCCAGCAGTGTTACAGGGCCCTATGGCTACACCTTC. Protein sequence: CASSVTGPYGYTF.

The rearrangement joins TRBV29-1 to TRBJ2-1, with 9 bases matching TRBD2. V dropped 3 bases and J dropped 4; count of bases not matched to a gene: 10. Germline V gene lookup returns CDR1 SQVTM and CDR2 ANQGSEA. CDR3 length: 16 residues. CDR3 loop: CSVELAGARVYNEQFF. The CDR3 region has the DNA TGCAGCGTTGAGTTAGCGGGAGCGAGAGTGTACAATGAGCAGTTCTTC.

This chain joins TRBV7-9 and TRBJ2-1; the D gene is possibly TRBD2 (5 bases). The V gene's germline CDR1 is SEHNR and CDR2 FQNEAQ (reference sequence). The CDR3 is 13 residues long. V lost 5 bases and J lost 5, with 10 bases in between. The CDR3 reads CASSDSGDNEQFF. CDR3 DNA sequence: TGTGCCAGCAGCGACTCCGGGGACAATGAGCAGTTCTTC.

The chain links TRBV11-3 to TRBJ2-7; the D gene is possibly TRBD1 (5 bases). V was cut by 5 bases and J by 3 bases, with 11 bases left in between. CDR3 length: 13 residues. CDR1 SGHNT and CDR2 YENEEA come from the germline V gene. The CDR3 bases are TGTGCCAGCAGCCGACAAGACAGCTACGAGCAGTACTTC. Its translation: CASSRQDSYEQYF.

The chain recombines TRBV11-2 with TRBJ2-3; 8 positions match TRBD1. CDR3 length: 14 residues. Germline V gene lookup returns CDR1 SGHAT and CDR2 FQNNGV. V trimming: 4 bases; J trimming: 3 bases; junction bases outside the gene matches: 3. CDR3 sequence reads: CASSSGQGTDTQYF. DNA of the CDR3: TGTGCCAGCAGCTCCGGACAGGGTACAGATACGCAGTATTTT.

J is TRBJ1-1 and V is TRBV18; TRBD1 aligns across 11 bases. This CDR3 is 14 amino acids long. Germline CDR1 reads KGHSH; CDR2 reads LQKENI. Germline trimming cut 3 bases from V and 6 bases from J; bases unmatched to any gene: 3. CDR3 region: CASSPGQGVAEAFF. CDR3 coding DNA: TGTGCCAGCTCACCGGGACAGGGGGTAGCTGAAGCTTTCTTT.

V gene TRBV4-1 combines with J gene TRBJ2-5, with 9 bases lining up with TRBD1. Germline CDR1 reads MGHRA; CDR2 reads YSYEKL. V trimming: 5 bases; J trimming: 7 bases; junction bases outside the gene matches: 11. The CDR3 has 15 residues. CDR3 loop: CASSAAGQGVPTQYF. CDR3 coding DNA: TGCGCCAGCAGCGCTGCGGGACAGGGTGTTCCGACCCAGTACTTC.

V is TRBV4-3 and J is TRBJ2-3; 8 bases align to TRBD2. CDR1 is LGHNA and CDR2 is YSLEER in the germline V gene. CDR3 size: 16 residues. V was pared by 4 bases and J by 3 bases, with 9 bases of the junction left unmatched. The CDR3, as DNA: TGCGCCAGCAGCCCTCGGGGGGGCCAATCGACAGATACGCAGTATTTT. Translation: CASSPRGGQSTDTQYF.

V usage is TRBV10-3 and J usage is TRBJ1-2; no firm D call. This CDR3 contains 14 residues. CDR1 is ENHRY, CDR2 SYGVKD, per germline. The V end was cut by 0 bases, the J end by 3 bases, with 8 bases between. The CDR3, as DNA: TGTGCCATCAGTGAGTCCGCGGCCGACTATGGCTACACCTTC. It specifies CAISESAADYGYTF.

The chain joins TRBV30 to TRBJ2-6, with a weak D call TRBD1 (6 bases). The ends were cut back, 2 bases at V and 3 bases at J, with 11 bases in the middle. The CDR3 consists of 15 residues. Looked up from germline, CDR1 is GTSNPN and CDR2 is SVGIG (reference sequence). CDR3 in DNA: TGTGCCTGGAGTAAACAGGGCTTTGGGGCCAACGTCCTGACTTTC. Amino acids: CAWSKQGFGANVLTF.

V and J are TRBV28 and TRBJ1-2; 10 nucleotides match TRBD1. In germline, CDR1 is MDHEN, CDR2 SYDVKM. CDR3 length: 14 residues. V lost 10 bases and J lost 8; bases outside the gene matches: 13. The chain's CDR3 is CATHRQGAGIGYTF. CDR3 nucleotide sequence: TGTGCCACCCATCGACAGGGGGCCGGAATCGGCTACACCTTC.

The DNA for the CDR3 is TGTGCCAGTAGTTCCCGCGAGCCCTATAGCAATCAGCCCCAGCATTTT. The encoded protein is CASSSREPYSNQPQHF. V usage is TRBV19 and J usage is TRBJ1-5; D gene ambiguous. CDR1 is LNHDA and CDR2 is SQIVND in the germline V gene (reference sequence). The CDR3 is made up of 16 amino acids. The V and J ends lost 5 bases and 0 bases respectively, with 14 bases between them. The full variable domain, its missing parts supplied by reference TRBV19 and TRBJ1-5, is DGGITQSPKYLFRKEGQNVTLSCEQNLNHDAMYWYRQDPGQGLRLIYYSQIVNDFQKGDIAEGYSVSREKKESFPLTVTSAQKNPTAFYLCASSSREPYSNQPQHFGDGTRLSIL.

The V and J genes are TRBV4-3 and TRBJ1-3; possible D gene TRBD1, 6 bases. Germline CDR1 LGHNA, CDR2 YSLEER. The CDR3 totals 16 residues. The V end was cut by 0 bases, the J end by 2 bases, with 11 bases between. CDR3 in amino acids: CASSQDVAGAGNTIYF. CDR3 DNA sequence: TGCGCCAGCAGCCAAGATGTGGCAGGGGCTGGAAACACCATATATTTT.

This clone was found a few times. V usage is TRBV10-3 and J usage is TRBJ2-5; weak D call: TRBD2 (7 bases). Germline V gene data show CDR1 as ENHRY and CDR2 as SYGVKD. V lost 10 bases and J 3 bases, leaving 21 bases between the germline ends. CDR3 size: 15 residues. CDR3 sequence reads: CASRGGQPAEETQYF. Here the CDR3 DNA reads TGTGCCAGCAGGGGAGGGCAGCCGGCGGAAGAGACCCAGTACTTC.

The chain carries TRBV27 and TRBJ2-6; TRBD1 matches at 7 bases. This CDR3 comprises 20 residues. Germline CDR1 and CDR2: MNHEY and SMNVEV (reference sequence). J lost 0 bases, V lost 2 bases, and 13 bases had no gene match. The CDR3 nucleotides read TGTGCCAGCAGTTTAACATCTTGGGGACAGCGGATCTCTGGGGCCAACGTCCTGACTTTC. It yields the protein CASSLTSWGQRISGANVLTF.

The chain employs TRBV5-1 and TRBJ1-1; D not certain. Germline V CDR1 and CDR2: SGHRS, YFSETQ. The V end was cut by 0 bases, the J end by 5 bases, with 11 bases between. The CDR3 length is 14 residues. The CDR3 nucleotides are TGCGCCAGCAGCTTGGCCAGGTCTGAAACTGAAGCTTTCTTT. It is translated as CASSLARSETEAFF. Complete variable domain (other parts from reference TRBV5-1 and TRBJ1-1): KAGVTQTPRYLIKTRGQQVTLSCSPISGHRSVSWYQQTPGQGLQFLFEYFSETQRNKGNFPGRFSGRQFSNSRSEMNVSTLELGDSALYLCASSLARSETEAFFGQGTRLTVV.